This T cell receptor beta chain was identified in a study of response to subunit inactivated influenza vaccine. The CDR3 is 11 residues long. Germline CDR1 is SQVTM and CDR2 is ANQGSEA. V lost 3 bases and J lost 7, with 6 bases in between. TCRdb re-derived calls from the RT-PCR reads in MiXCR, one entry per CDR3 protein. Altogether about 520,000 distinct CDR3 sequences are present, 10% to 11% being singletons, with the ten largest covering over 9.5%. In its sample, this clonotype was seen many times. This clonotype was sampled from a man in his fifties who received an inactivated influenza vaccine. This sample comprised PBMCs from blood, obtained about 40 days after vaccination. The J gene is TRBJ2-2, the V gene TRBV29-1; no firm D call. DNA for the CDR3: TGCAGCGTTGACCATGGCGGGGAGCTGTTTTTT. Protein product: CSVDHGGELFF.